This T cell receptor beta chain was recorded in a study of long-term antiretroviral therapy in people with HIV (dated by TCRdb to between 2021 and 2022). Context from the whole study: The earliest samples were collected about a decade before the 2015 WHO recommendation for immediate ART, when ART was typically delayed until CD4 counts fell. A retrospective serial study tested whether ART initiation and durable HIV suppression were associated with changes in peripheral blood TRB repertoire composition and diversity. The cohort contributed 150 to 200 cryopreserved PBMC samples from about 31 adults with confirmed HIV infection, collected serially over a mean of about six years (range 1-12). Eleven of the 30 participants with HIV were female. Test extractions of a monoclonal T-cell line alongside approximately 36 polyclonal samples showed no cross-contamination during QIAcube processing. Paper-wide results and their limitations: HIV repertoires had narrower CDR3 length ranges than controls, and the network structure suggested an antigen-experienced repertoire that shifted only slightly toward naive after ART. Samples dated from about 2003 to 2018, and the ART regimens used may be less effective than current ones. Expanded TRB clones identified before ART initiation dominated the repertoire across all time points, though the dominance fluctuated and decreased in many PLHIV after ART. Owing to limited PBMC availability, only the TCR beta chain was sequenced, without alpha chain pairing. Inferences about post-ART repertoire changes are limited because no data were available on ART adherence, viral resistance or therapy changes. Starting ART was linked to a significant rise in TRB diversity, yet even with long-term ART the diversity remained significantly lower than in transplant donor controls. Because pre-ART samples had limited cell numbers, profiling was done on unsorted PBMC rather than on sorted CD4+ and CD8+ T cells.

Per the germline V gene (reference sequence), LNHDA is the CDR1 and SQIVND is the CDR2. The CDR3 sequence holds 13 residues, the cysteine and phenylalanine included. Only the CDR3 DNA is retained, 39 bases long and in frame from the first base. From V the trimming removes 6 bases and from J it removes 1 base, while the gene matches leave 3 bases of the junction unaccounted for. The immunoSEQ hsTCRB v3.0 assay was used at survey level resolution to sequence the TRB variable region. The targeted TRB sequencing depth was roughly 40,000-55,000 T-cell genomes per sample. Pooled TRB libraries were sequenced on an Illumina MiSeq with a v3 150-cycle kit. The authors' pipeline ran thus. Repertoire analysis was performed in R inside a reproducible Nextflow workflow that covered QC, data transformation and analysis. LymphoSeq2, an R package for AIRR-Seq data exploration, was used to implement custom analyses. After excluding several samples that yielded fewer than 5000 total TRB sequences, under 200 HIV repertoires remained for analysis. Among the 180 or so HIV repertoires that were kept, under 60 were collected before ART initiation and roughly 130 were collected after ART initiation. Each repertoire was downsampled to 5000 TRB nucleotide sequences, and summary statistics were averaged across 100 downsampling iterations. The analysis kept only TRB sequences whose CDR3 regions were at least seven amino acids long. Diversity was assessed using a clonality score derived from Shannon entropy and using the Gini coefficient. In the repertoire networks, any two of the top 5000 CDR3 amino acid sequences were linked whenever the two sequences differed by an edit distance of one. Antigen specificity groups and MHC restriction were predicted for TRB CDR3 amino acid sequences with GLIPH2. CDR3 amino acid sequences were matched against VDJdb and McPAS-TCR to flag known CMV, EBV, HIV or tissue antigen associations. Pre-ART, post-ART and control groups were compared with Wilcoxon signed-rank tests and Holm-Bonferroni correction. TCRdb limited this immuneACCESS table to in-frame rearrangements with V and J called. A share of clones is missing; checked studies link under half to unresolved V genes, and the rest is unexplained. The V and J calls and the clone size are those of that table, but D and trimming were determined from the DNA. This sample has fewer than 9,000 clones in its table, and around 85% of those were observed once. Of the sample, roughly a quarter is held by the ten largest clones.

To be included, a participant needed at least one PBMC sample from before ART initiation plus at least two post-ART samples. All participants with HIV were treated in the United States of America. Cryopreserved samples of about 1-10 million PBMC were thawed and washed before DNA extraction. At the time of the earliest PBMC sample, participants with HIV were aged between roughly 20 and 60 years. Each participant contributed PBMC samples from 1-4 timepoints before ART initiation and 2-8 timepoints after ART initiation, with a median of 7 samples. For every participant, serial HIV viral load, CD4+ T-cell count, ART history and demographic data were obtained. Using a Qiagen kit on a QIAcube, genomic DNA was extracted from unsorted PBMC, with samples processed in batches of 12. This clone was observed once. No antigen is known for it. There are no base qualities to consult, and no much larger clone falls within one base.

This TCR derives from a man aged 35-49 years with HIV. The sequence links TRBV19 to TRBJ2-7; TRBD1 aligns with 7 central bases. The specimen comprised unsorted PBMCs, sampled 1.1 years after starting antiretroviral therapy. CDR3 reads: CASSWGQSYEQYF. The bases are TGTGCCAGTAGCTGGGGACAGTCCTACGAGCAGTACTTC.